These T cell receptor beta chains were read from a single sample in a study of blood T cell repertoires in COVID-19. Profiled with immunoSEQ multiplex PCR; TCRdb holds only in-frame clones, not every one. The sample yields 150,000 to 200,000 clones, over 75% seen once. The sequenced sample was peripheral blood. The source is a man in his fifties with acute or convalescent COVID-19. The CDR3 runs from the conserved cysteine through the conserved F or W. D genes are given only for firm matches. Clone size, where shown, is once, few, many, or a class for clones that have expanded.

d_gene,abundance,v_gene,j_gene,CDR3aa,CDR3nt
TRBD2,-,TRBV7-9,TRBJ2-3,CASSFVAGATDTQYF,TGTGCCAGCAGCTTTGTAGCGGGGGCCACGGATACGCAGTATTTT
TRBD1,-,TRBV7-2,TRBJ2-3,CASSVNRGDTQYF,TGTGCCAGCAGCGTTAACAGGGGAGATACGCAGTATTTT
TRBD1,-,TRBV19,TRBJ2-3,CASSSRTGASTDTQYF,TGTGCCAGTAGTTCCCGGACAGGGGCTAGCACAGATACGCAGTATTTT
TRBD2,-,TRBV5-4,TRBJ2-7,CASSLGTTSGGPYEQYF,TGTGCCAGCAGCTTGGGGACGACTAGCGGGGGACCTTACGAGCAGTACTTC
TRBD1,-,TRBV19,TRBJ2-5,CASSGTGGEGTQYF,TGTGCCAGTAGTGGGACAGGGGGCGAGGGGACCCAGTACTTC
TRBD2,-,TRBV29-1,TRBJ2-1,CSVETSGLPWEQFF,TGCAGCGTGGAAACTAGCGGCTTACCCTGGGAGCAGTTCTTC
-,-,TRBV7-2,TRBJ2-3,CASSFMAGGLTDTQYF,TGTGCCAGCAGCTTTATGGCAGGGGGACTCACAGATACGCAGTATTTT
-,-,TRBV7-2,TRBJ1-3,CASSLGAGAGNTIYF,TGTGCCAGCAGCTTAGGCGCCGGGGCTGGAAACACCATATATTTT
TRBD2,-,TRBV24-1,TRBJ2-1,CATSDVVGAGEGNEQFF,TGTGCCACCAGTGATGTCGTTGGGGCGGGAGAAGGTAATGAGCAGTTCTTC
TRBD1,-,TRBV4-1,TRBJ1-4,CASSQDRDSDNEKLFF,TGCGCCAGCAGCCAAGATAGGGACAGTGATAATGAAAAACTGTTTTTT
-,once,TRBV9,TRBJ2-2,CASSGPGDTGELFF,TGTGCCAGCAGCGGACCAGGGGACACCGGGGAGCTGTTTTTT
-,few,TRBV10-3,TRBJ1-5,CAISQTGNTFNQPQHF,TGTGCCATCAGTCAAACCGGGAACACCTTCAATCAGCCCCAGCATTTT
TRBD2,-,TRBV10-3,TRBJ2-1,CAIRSGGVNEQFF,TGTGCCATCCGCAGCGGGGGTGTTAATGAGCAGTTCTTC
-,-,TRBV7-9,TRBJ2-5,CASSSRQGGQETQYF,TGTGCCAGCAGCTCCAGACAGGGAGGTCAGGAGACCCAGTACTTC
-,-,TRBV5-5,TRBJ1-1,CASTRNTEAFF,TGTGCCAGCACCCGGAACACTGAAGCTTTCTTT
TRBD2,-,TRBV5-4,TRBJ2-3,CASSLLGGGNTDTQYF,TGTGCCAGCAGCTTGCTCGGCGGGGGAAACACAGATACGCAGTATTTT
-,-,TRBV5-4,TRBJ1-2,CASRTGTNANYGYTF,TGTGCCAGCAGAACCGGGACAAATGCTAACTATGGCTACACCTTC
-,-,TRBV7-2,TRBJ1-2,CASSPRTANYGYTF,TGTGCCAGCAGCCCGAGGACAGCTAACTATGGCTACACCTTC
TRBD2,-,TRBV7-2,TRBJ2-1,CASSLRGEDEQFF,TGTGCCAGCAGCTTACGGGGGGAGGATGAGCAGTTCTTC
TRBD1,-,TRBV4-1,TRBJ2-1,CASSQNPTGAGSYNEQFF,TGCGCCAGCAGCCAGAACCCTACAGGGGCCGGCTCCTACAATGAGCAGTTCTTC
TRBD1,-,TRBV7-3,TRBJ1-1,CASSLMSGGSPEAFF,TGTGCCAGCAGCTTAATGTCAGGGGGCTCCCCCGAAGCTTTCTTT
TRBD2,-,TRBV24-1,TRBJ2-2,CATSDMASGGSGELFF,TGTGCCACCAGTGATATGGCTAGCGGGGGAAGCGGGGAGCTGTTTTTT
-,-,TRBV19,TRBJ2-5,CASSIPGGRGRKETQYF,TGTGCCAGTAGTATTCCGGGGGGCCGGGGAAGGAAAGAGACCCAGTACTTC
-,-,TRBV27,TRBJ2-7,CASSLLRGSHEQYF,TGTGCCAGCAGTTTATTGAGGGGGTCCCACGAGCAGTACTTC
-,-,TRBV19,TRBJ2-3,CATKGTVSTDTQYF,TGTGCCACAAAAGGCACAGTAAGCACAGATACGCAGTATTTT
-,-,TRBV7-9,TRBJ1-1,CAGADGGNTEAFF,TGTGCCGGGGCGGACGGGGGAAACACTGAAGCTTTCTTT
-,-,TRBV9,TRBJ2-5,CASSGQPRGGMETQYF,TGTGCCAGCAGCGGACAGCCCCGTGGAGGGATGGAGACCCAGTACTTC
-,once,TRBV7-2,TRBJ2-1,CASSFFRSGRNEQFF,TGTGCCAGCAGCTTTTTTCGGTCGGGAAGGAATGAGCAGTTCTTC
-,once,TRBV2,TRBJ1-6,CASNQGSDYNSPLHF,TGTGCCAGCAACCAGGGGTCAGACTATAATTCACCCCTCCACTTT
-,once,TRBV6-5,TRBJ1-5,CASRTGSSNQPQHF,TGTGCCAGCAGGACAGGATCTAGCAATCAGCCCCAGCATTTT
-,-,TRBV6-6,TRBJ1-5,CASSYRSGASNQPQHF,TGTGCCAGCAGTTATCGGTCAGGGGCTAGCAATCAGCCCCAGCATTTT
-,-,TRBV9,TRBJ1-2,CASSPSGDYGYTF,TGTGCCAGCAGCCCCTCGGGGGACTATGGCTACACCTTC
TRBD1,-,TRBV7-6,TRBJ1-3,CASSLGQGSGNTIYF,TGTGCCAGCAGCTTGGGACAGGGCTCTGGAAACACCATATATTTT
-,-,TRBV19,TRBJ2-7,CASSPGVPSYEQYF,TGTGCCAGTAGTCCCGGGGTACCCTCCTACGAGCAGTACTTC
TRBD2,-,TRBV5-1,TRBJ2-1,CASSPKRTSGRAGSYNEQFF,TGCGCCAGCAGCCCAAAAAGGACTAGCGGGAGGGCCGGGTCCTACAATGAGCAGTTCTTC
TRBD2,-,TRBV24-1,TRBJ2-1,CATSDLGGEDLFF,TGTGCCACCAGTGATTTGGGGGGGGAGGACCTGTTCTTC
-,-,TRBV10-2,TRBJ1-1,CASSESGQGPGAFF,TGCGCCAGCAGTGAGTCGGGGCAGGGTCCCGGAGCTTTCTTT
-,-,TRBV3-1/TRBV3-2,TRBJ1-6,CASSQEGGNSPLHF,TGTGCCAGCAGCCAAGAGGGGGGAAATTCACCCCTCCACTTT
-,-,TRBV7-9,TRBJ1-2,CASSPIIRDSSGYTF,TGTGCCAGCAGCCCTATCATCAGAGACAGTTCTGGCTACACCTTC
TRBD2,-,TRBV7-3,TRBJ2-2,CASSLAGGVTGELFF,TGTGCCAGCAGTCTAGCGGGAGGGGTCACCGGGGAGCTGTTTTTT
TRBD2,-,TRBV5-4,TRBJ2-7,CASSGGGAFSYEQYF,TGTGCCAGCAGCGGGGGGGGAGCCTTTTCCTACGAGCAGTACTTC
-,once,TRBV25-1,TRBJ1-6,CASRREGSPLHF,TGTGCCAGCCGACGGGAGGGTTCACCCCTCCACTTT
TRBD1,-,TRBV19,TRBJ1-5,CASTKDRGNQPQHF,TGTGCCAGTACTAAGGACAGGGGCAATCAGCCCCAGCATTTT
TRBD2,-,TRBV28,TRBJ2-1,CASSLRLAGGDYNEQFF,TGTGCCAGCAGTTTAAGACTAGCGGGAGGGGACTACAATGAGCAGTTCTTC
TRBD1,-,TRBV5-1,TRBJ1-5,CASSIGTGLDQPQHF,TGCGCCAGCAGCATTGGGACAGGGCTCGATCAGCCCCAGCATTTT
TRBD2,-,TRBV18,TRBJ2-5,CASSPLAGGQETQYF,TGTGCCAGCTCACCACTAGCGGGAGGGCAAGAGACCCAGTACTTC
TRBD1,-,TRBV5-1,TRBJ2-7,CASSLPGTGAYEQYF,TGCGCCAGCAGCTTACCCGGGACAGGGGCCTACGAGCAGTACTTC
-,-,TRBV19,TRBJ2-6,CASSRQDSSGANVLTF,TGTGCCAGTAGTAGACAGGATTCCTCTGGGGCCAACGTCCTGACTTTC
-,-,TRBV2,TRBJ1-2,CASSQGRYGYTF,TGTGCCAGCAGTCAGGGCCGCTATGGCTACACCTTC
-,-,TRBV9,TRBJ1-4,CASSVDGLGNLGEKLFF,TGTGCCAGCAGCGTAGATGGACTGGGCAACCTTGGGGAAAAACTGTTTTTT
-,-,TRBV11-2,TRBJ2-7,CASSHRSGEQYF,TGTGCCAGCAGCCACAGGTCCGGCGAGCAGTACTTC
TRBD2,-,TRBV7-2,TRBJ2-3,CASSPRGLAGGGNTQYF,TGTGCCAGCAGCCCCCGAGGGCTAGCGGGGGGCGGGAATACGCAGTATTTT
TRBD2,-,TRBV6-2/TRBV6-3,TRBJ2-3,CASSGIRGGNTDTQYF,TGTGCCAGCAGTGGCATCCGGGGGGGCAACACAGATACGCAGTATTTT
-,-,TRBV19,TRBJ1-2,CASSRDSNYGYTF,TGTGCCAGTAGTCGAGACAGCAACTATGGCTACACCTTC
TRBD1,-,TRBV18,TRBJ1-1,CASSRTGGEPNTEAFF,TGTGCCAGCTCACGGACAGGGGGCGAGCCGAACACTGAAGCTTTCTTT
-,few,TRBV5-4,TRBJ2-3,CASRKGGTDTQYF,TGTGCCAGCAGAAAAGGGGGCACAGATACGCAGTATTTT
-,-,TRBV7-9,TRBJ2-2,CASSHPRGESNTGELFF,TGTGCCAGCAGCCACCCCCGCGGGGAGTCGAACACCGGGGAGCTGTTTTTT
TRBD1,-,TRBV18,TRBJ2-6,CASSRTSGTGTLANVLTF,TGTGCCAGCTCACGAACATCCGGGACAGGGACCTTGGCCAACGTCCTGACTTTC
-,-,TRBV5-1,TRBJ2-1,CASSLGQGLGDEQFF,TGCGCCAGCAGCTTGGGTCAGGGGTTAGGCGATGAGCAGTTCTTC
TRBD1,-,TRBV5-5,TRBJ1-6,CASSLQGVNSPLHF,TGTGCCAGCAGCTTGCAGGGGGTTAATTCACCCCTCCACTTT